A single sample gave rise to the 31 T cell receptor beta chains below, sequenced in a study of blood T cells in healthy people across ages. Together with a sample-barcoded 5' primer, a J-beta primer mix was included in a second PCR lasting roughly 6 to 12 cycles. TCRdb itself ran the 5' RACE reads through MiXCR, one entry per CDR3 protein. The sample lists 800,000 or so distinct CDR3 sequences, roughly 25% occurring once. These same records also appear under a second study, on T cells of mothers and their children.

Sequenced input: blood. The receptors come from a boy under 18 in good health.

The chain has TRBV7-8 and TRBJ2-5; D may be TRBD1 or TRBD2 (6 bases each). V was pared by 5 bases and J by 5 bases, with 15 bases between. Germline V gene sequence: CDR1 SGHVS, CDR2 FQNEAQ. CDR3 length: 14 residues. CDR3 nucleotides: TGTGCCAGCAGCGAGGGTGGGGGGCTGGAGACCCAGTACTTC. Translating gives CASSEGGGLETQYF.

This clonotype was seen a few times. The J gene is TRBJ2-5, the V gene TRBV7-2; D is uncertain. V was shortened by 5 bases and J by 3 bases, with 13 bases between the two germline ends. This CDR3 has 14 residues. The germline V gene has CDR1 SGHTA and CDR2 FQGNSA. The DNA for the CDR3 is TGTGCCAGCAGCCGTAGATCGATGGAAGAGACCCAGTACTTC. As protein: CASSRRSMEETQYF.

J is TRBJ1-4 and V is TRBV5-6; 8 nucleotides agree with TRBD1. Germline V lookup: CDR1 SGHDT, CDR2 YYEEEE. After removal of 1 base from V and 6 bases from J, the junction contained 8 bases not matched to a gene. CDR3 length equals 16 residues. The CDR3 protein is CASSLRAGGADEKLFF. CDR3 in DNA: TGTGCCAGCAGCTTGCGGGCAGGGGGCGCAGATGAAAAACTGTTTTTT.

This clonotype was seen a handful of times. The chain has TRBV29-1 and TRBJ1-2; D gene unclear. The germline V and J ends were trimmed by 0 bases and 8 bases, with 13 bases remaining between them. There are 13 residues in the CDR3. From germline, CDR1 is SQVTM and CDR2 ANQGSEA. Here the CDR3 DNA reads TGCAGCGTTGAAGATTCAGGCCCTCGGGGCTACACCTTC. Protein product: CSVEDSGPRGYTF. The complete variable domain, with remaining parts taken from reference TRBV29-1 and TRBJ1-2, reads SAVISQKPSRDICQRGTSLTIQCQVDSQVTMMFWYRQQPGQSLTLIATANQGSEATYESGFVIDKFPISRPNLTFSTLTVSNMSPEDSSIYLCSVEDSGPRGYTFGSGTRLTVV.

On this clonotype itself: At one of its ends the junction is not consistent with the germline gene, which may arise from a read error. The CDR3 is CACSSIYSYRVFNEQFF. The CDR3 DNA is TGCGCCTGCAGCTCAATTTATTCCTACAGGGTGTTCAATGAGCAGTTCTTC. The chain uses TRBV5-1 and TRBJ2-5, with D perhaps TRBD1 (6 bases). The J call may not be correct, given that the DNA end is closer to TRBJ2-1. There are 17 residues in the CDR3. Germline CDR1 is SGHRS and CDR2 is YFSETQ.

This clonotype occurred many times. The chain combines TRBV11-2 with TRBJ2-7; D assignment may be TRBD1 or TRBD2 (5 bases each). The length of the CDR3 is 13 residues. V gave up 5 bases and J gave up 5 bases, with 13 bases separating them. Germline assignment: CDR1 SGHAT and CDR2 FQNNGV. The CDR3, as DNA: TGTGCCAGCAGCCTACGGGGCGGCAACGAGCAGTACTTC. Translated: CASSLRGGNEQYF. The full variable domain, its missing parts supplied by reference TRBV11-2 and TRBJ2-7, is EAGVAQSPRYKIIEKRQSVAFWCNPISGHATLYWYQQILGQGPKLLIQFQNNGVVDDSQLPKDRFSAERLKGVDSTLKIQPAKLEDSAVYLCASSLRGGNEQYFGPGTRLTVT.

This clonotype was detected many times. This chain joins TRBV6-5 and TRBJ2-7; possible D gene TRBD2, 6 bases. Between the trimmed V and J ends, which lost 2 bases and 6 bases, there was a span of 17 bases. This CDR3 contains 15 residues. CDR1 is MNHEY and CDR2 is SVGAGI in the germline V gene. Here the CDR3 reads CASSYVAAGNSEQYF. In nucleotides, the CDR3 is TGTGCCAGCAGTTACGTAGCGGCGGGGAACTCCGAGCAGTACTTC.

This clonotype was seen only a few times. This chain links TRBV18 with TRBJ2-5; D gene uncertain. The J call may be faulty, since TRBJ2-7 better matches the DNA end. CDR1 is KGHSH, CDR2 LQKENI, per germline. This CDR3 has 13 amino acids. This CDR3 is CASSPSLNYEQYF. The CDR3 DNA reads TGTGCCAGCTCACCATCGCTAAACTACGAGCAGTACTTC.

The rearrangement uses TRBV20-1 and TRBJ2-1; 8 bases are a match to TRBD2. Germline V gives CDR1 DFQATT, CDR2 SNEGSKA (reference sequence). With V trimmed by 1 base and J by 4 bases, 6 bases remained unmatched. The CDR3 runs 15 residues. The CDR3 here is CSARGQRESYNEQFF. The CDR3 DNA follows: TGCAGTGCTAGAGGACAGCGGGAGTCTTACAATGAGCAGTTCTTC.

This clonotype was counted only a few times. V usage is TRBV20-1 and J usage is TRBJ2-1, with D possibly TRBD1 on 6 matching bases. V was trimmed by 5 bases and J by 2 bases, leaving 22 bases between them. The length of the CDR3 is 17 residues. Germline CDR1 DFQATT, CDR2 SNEGSKA (reference sequence). The CDR3 sequence: CSAPGQVLARTYNEQFF. The CDR3 nucleotides read TGCAGTGCTCCGGGACAAGTCTTAGCGCGGACCTACAATGAGCAGTTCTTC.

The chain carries TRBV29-1 and TRBJ2-7; D perhaps matches TRBD2 (6 bases). Deletions cut 6 bases from V and 3 bases from J, with 15 bases between. Germline CDR1 is SQVTM and CDR2 is ANQGSEA. This CDR3 has 13 amino acids. The CDR3: CSVLSDGGYEQYF. The CDR3 region has the DNA TGCAGCGTCCTATCCGACGGGGGCTACGAGCAGTACTTC.

This clonotype was observed many times. The genes are TRBV7-2 and TRBJ2-5; D gene unclear. The J call may be faulty, since TRBJ2-7 better matches the DNA end. Germline CDR1 SGHTA, CDR2 FQGNSA. This CDR3 is built from 14 residues. The CDR3 sequence is CASSLAGGETEQYF. The DNA for the CDR3 is TGTGCCAGCAGCTTAGCCGGTGGAGAGACCGAGCAGTACTTC.

The DNA for the CDR3 is TGTGCCAGCAGGCAACCCGGGGCATATAGCAATCAGCCCCAGCATTTT. Translating gives CASRQPGAYSNQPQHF. J is TRBJ1-5 and V is TRBV6-6; maybe TRBD1 (5 bases). The CDR3 sequence is 16 residues long. V dropped 6 bases and J dropped 0 bases, with 15 bases sitting between them. Germline V gene lookup returns CDR1 MNHNY and CDR2 SVGAGI (reference sequence).

This clonotype was seen a handful of times. The genes are TRBV28 and TRBJ2-1; D call uncertain. The V gene lost 1 base and the J gene lost 1 base, with 11 bases spanning the gap. The CDR3 has 16 residues. The V gene's germline CDR1 is MDHEN and CDR2 SYDVKM. Written as DNA, the CDR3 is TGTGCCAGCAGTTTATTAGCAGGATTATCCTACAATGAGCAGTTCTTC. It yields the protein CASSLLAGLSYNEQFF. Drawing the rest from reference TRBV28 and TRBJ2-1, the complete variable domain is DVKVTQSSRYLVKRTGEKVFLECVQDMDHENMFWYRQDPGLGLRLIYFSYDVKMKEKGDIPEGYSVSREKKERFSLILESASTNQTSMYLCASSLLAGLSYNEQFFGPGTRLTVL.

The chain carries TRBV6-2 or TRBV6-3 and TRBJ2-3; either TRBD1 or TRBD2 may fit D (5 bases each). The germline V gene encodes CDR1 MNHEY and CDR2 SVGEGT. The CDR3 totals 15 residues. V was shortened by 4 bases and J by 1 base, with 12 bases between the two germline ends. The chain's CDR3 is CASSLERGGTDTQYF. The CDR3 DNA sequence: TGTGCCAGCAGTTTGGAACGGGGCGGCACAGATACGCAGTATTTT.

The genes are TRBV20-1 and TRBJ2-3; tentatively, D is TRBD2 (6 bases). This CDR3 region has 14 residues. CDR1 DFQATT and CDR2 SNEGSKA come from the germline V gene (reference sequence). V was cut by 2 bases and J by 1 base, with 10 bases left in between. The CDR3 spells CSARNTGGTDTQYF. In DNA, the CDR3 is TGCAGTGCTAGAAACACGGGGGGCACAGATACGCAGTATTTT.

The V and J genes are TRBV2 and TRBJ2-7; D unclear. V lost 6 bases, J lost 2 bases, and 8 bases lay in between. Germline CDR1 is SNHLY and CDR2 is FYNNEI. This CDR3 is built from 12 residues. As DNA, the CDR3 is TGTGCCAGCAGAGGAGTCCCCTACGAGCAGTACTTC. Translated: CASRGVPYEQYF.

On this clonotype itself: Germline and junction disagree at one end, which may indicate a read error. The chain links TRBV20-1 to TRBJ2-7, with D perhaps matching TRBD1 (5 bases). The length of the CDR3 is 11 residues. Germline-derived CDR1 and CDR2 are DFQATT and SNEGSKA (reference sequence). As DNA, the CDR3 is TGCAGTGCTCGAGACAGCTGCGAGCAGTACTTC. Its translation is CSARDSCEQYF.

As for this clonotype: Germline is not matched at one junction end, which may reflect a read error. The chain carries TRBV28 and TRBJ2-5; possible D gene TRBD1, 5 bases. Near its end, the DNA agrees better with TRBJ2-7, so the J call may be wrong. This CDR3 spans 14 amino acids. From germline, CDR1 is MDHEN and CDR2 SYDVKM. The CDR3 reads CASSRRTPPYEQYF. The DNA for the CDR3 is TGCGCCAGCAGCCGACGGACACCACCCTACGAGCAGTACTTC.

The chain carries TRBV7-6 and TRBJ1-3; possible D gene TRBD1, 6 bases. V lost 5 bases and J lost 0, with 14 bases in between. There are 16 residues in the CDR3. Germline-derived CDR1 and CDR2 are SGHVS and FNYEAQ. The CDR3 coding sequence is TGTGCCAGCAGCACAGGACAGCTTCCCTCTGGAAACACCATATATTTT. Protein product: CASSTGQLPSGNTIYF.

V usage is TRBV5-5 and J usage is TRBJ2-5, with TRBD2 identical over 9 bases. The closer fit of TRBJ2-7 to the DNA end suggests the J call may be wrong. CDR1 and CDR2 from the germline V gene are SGHKS and YYEKEE (reference sequence). This CDR3 has 17 residues. CDR3 loop: CASSSAPAGGSSYEQYF. CDR3 DNA sequence: TGTGCCAGCAGCAGTGCCCCAGCGGGGGGCTCCTCCTACGAGCAGTACTTC.

CDR3 sequence reads: CASSLGRDEGEQSSQETQYF. In DNA form, the CDR3 reads TGTGCCAGCAGTTTAGGAAGGGACGAAGGCGAACAATCATCACAAGAGACCCAGTACTTC. This chain connects TRBV12-3 or TRBV12-4 to TRBJ2-5; perhaps D is TRBD1 or TRBD2 (5 bases each). V lost 1 base and J 2 bases, leaving 26 bases between the germline ends. This CDR3 has 20 amino acids.

The chain links TRBV28 to TRBJ2-3, with a possible D match to TRBD2 (6 bases). V lost 8 bases and J lost 0, with 15 bases in between. This CDR3 is 15 amino acids long. Looked up from germline, CDR1 is MDHEN and CDR2 is SYDVKM. The CDR3 here is CASPPGGESTDTQYF. CDR3 nucleotides: TGTGCCAGCCCTCCCGGAGGGGAAAGCACAGATACGCAGTATTTT.

J is TRBJ1-4 and V is TRBV10-3, with D hard to call. V lost 0 bases, J lost 5 bases, and 7 bases lay in between. The CDR3 spans 14 residues. Germline CDR1 ENHRY, CDR2 SYGVKD. The CDR3 coding sequence is TGTGCCATCAGTGAGTCGTGGGGAAATGAAAAACTGTTTTTT. Amino acid sequence: CAISESWGNEKLFF.

This clonotype was observed a handful of times. The genes are TRBV6-4 and TRBJ2-5; D is unresolved. Per germline, CDR1 MRHNA and CDR2 SNTAGT. V was clipped by 4 bases and J by 5 bases, with 11 bases between them. CDR3 length: 13 residues. The CDR3 here is CASSVKMGETQYF. In DNA, the CDR3 is TGTGCCAGCAGTGTCAAGATGGGGGAGACCCAGTACTTC.

This chain uses TRBV6-5 with TRBJ1-4; D gene ambiguous. This CDR3 contains 13 residues. V shed 5 bases and J shed 7 bases, with 11 bases lying between them. Germline V gene lookup returns CDR1 MNHEY and CDR2 SVGAGI. The CDR3 here is CASSQGEVEKLFF. Here the CDR3 DNA reads TGTGCCAGCAGTCAAGGAGAAGTTGAAAAACTGTTTTTT.

The chain recombines TRBV11-2 with TRBJ1-4, with 10 bases aligning to TRBD1. The CDR3 is 13 residues long. The V gene end was trimmed by 4 bases and the J gene end by 8 bases; junction bases not matched to a gene: 1. CDR1 SGHAT and CDR2 FQNNGV come from the germline V gene. CDR3 in amino acids: CASSSGQGEKLFF. CDR3 coding DNA: TGTGCCAGCAGCTCGGGACAGGGGGAAAAACTGTTTTTT.

The chain carries TRBV29-1 and TRBJ1-4; D ambiguous. The CDR3 is made up of 14 amino acids. V was clipped by 6 bases and J by 0 bases, with 11 bases between them. In germline, CDR1 is SQVTM, CDR2 ANQGSEA. CDR3 nucleotides: TGCAGCGTCCGGAACCCTGCAACTAATGAAAAACTGTTTTTT. This gives the protein CSVRNPATNEKLFF.

The V call is TRBV20-1, the J call TRBJ2-3; D gene uncertain. Per germline, CDR1 DFQATT and CDR2 SNEGSKA (reference sequence). V was cut by 4 bases and J by 2 bases, with 4 bases left in between. The CDR3 has 11 residues. In DNA form, the CDR3 reads TGCAGTGCTAAGCCCACAGATACGCAGTATTTT. Amino acids: CSAKPTDTQYF.

The rearrangement links TRBV6-2 or TRBV6-3 to TRBJ2-1; 12 nucleotides line up with TRBD2. The V and J ends lost 6 bases and 4 bases, in that order; junction bases with no gene match: 4. This CDR3 region has 15 residues. Per germline, CDR1 MNHEY and CDR2 SVGEGT. In nucleotides, the CDR3 is TGTGCCAGCAGACTAGCGGGGGGTCATTACAATGAGCAGTTCTTC. It encodes CASRLAGGHYNEQFF.

This chain links TRBV3-1 with TRBJ2-2; the D gene could be TRBD1 or TRBD2 (5 bases each). The CDR3 spans 18 residues. In germline, CDR1 is LGHDT, CDR2 YNNKEL (reference sequence). The ends were cut back, 0 bases at V and 4 bases at J, with 18 bases in the middle. The CDR3 nucleotides read TGTGCCAGCAGCCAAGAGGATTTTAAACCAGGGAGCACCGGGGAGCTGTTTTTT. This codes for CASSQEDFKPGSTGELFF.